The clone carrying this T cell receptor (beta chain) was seen at least ten times. Over about 19 PCR cycles, TCRs were amplified from a constant-region primer and V-primer adapter. TCRdb called the reads again in MiXCR, with one record for every CDR3 protein. The table shows about 47,000 distinct CDR3 sequences, with 12% occurring only once. Germline-derived CDR1 and CDR2 are MNHEY and SVGEGT. The CDR3 runs to 11 residues. V was cut by 5 bases and J by 5 bases, with 6 bases left in between. The time point: before trial treatment. Along with nivolumab and ipilimumab, donors received aspirin, low-dose cyclophosphamide and low-dose radiotherapy. This sample was taken from a study of low-dose radiotherapy and immunotherapy resistance in tumors. Across the whole study: Radiation delivery to Cohort 1 consisted of 0.5 Gy per fraction every 2 weeks, summing to 6.5 Gy. Aspirin was administered orally at 300 mg daily for four cycles, commencing on cycle 1 day 1.

The genes are TRBV6-2 or TRBV6-3 and TRBJ1-2; D not resolved. Sequenced here: PBMCs, sampled before treatment. The sequence was collected from a female donor with ovarian cancer. The CDR3 loop is CASSPEYGYTF. CDR3 DNA: TGTGCCAGCAGTCCCGAATATGGCTACACCTTC.